Given below is one T cell receptor (beta chain) in context. This sample stems from a study of blood T cell repertoires in COVID-19. Study overall: The analysed material was cDNA or gDNA that came from T cells, B-cell-depleted T cells, or PBMCs.

Original analysis: Counts of nucleated cells, estimated from reference gene primer amplification, were obtained. Clones were read by immunoSEQ multiplex PCR, and TCRdb kept only the in-frame ones, dropping some. The DNA gave D and trimming, while V, J and clone size come from that table. The sample includes about 360,000 clones, 80% to 90% seen only once; the top ten take 7% to 7.5%. The CDR3 is 18 amino acids. V lost 4 bases, J lost 0 bases, and 11 bases stayed unmatched. Germline CDR1 reads LNHDA; CDR2 reads SQIVND (reference sequence). The chain combines TRBV19 with TRBJ2-7; 11 nucleotides line up with TRBD1. The receptor was isolated from a woman aged 55-69 years with COVID-19, enrolled during active disease. The sample taken for sequencing was peripheral blood. In nucleotides, the CDR3 is TGTGCCAGTAGTAAGAGGGACAGGGGGGGCCGAGGCTCCTACGAGCAGTACTTC. Translating gives CASSKRDRGGRGSYEQYF.